Given below is one T cell receptor beta chain in context. Study members were between about 18 and 90 years old and lived in approximately 25 US regions. Participants had their cohort set by participant-reported clinical history. This sample was included in a study of blood T cell repertoires in COVID-19. The wider study: Researchers got acute and convalescent COVID-19 samples from the United States, Italy and Spain.

In germline, CDR1 is MGHRA, CDR2 YSYEKL. This CDR3 has 15 residues. Trimming left V 1 base short and J 0 bases short, with 10 bases between. As handled by the study authors: For nucleated cells, counts were estimated from reference gene primer amplification. Clones were sequenced by immunoSEQ multiplex PCR, and TCRdb holds only the in-frame ones, with some missing. That table is the source of V, J and clone size, and D and trimming were worked out from the DNA. The table lists around 230,000 clones, over 85% of them singletons. This TCR came from a woman in her twenties or thirties with acute COVID-19. The chain combines TRBV4-1 with TRBJ2-7; weak D call: TRBD2 (6 bases). Sequenced input: PBMCs or T cells enriched from blood (not recorded which). The CDR3 loop reads CASSQVAGNSYEQYF. For the CDR3, the DNA is TGCGCCAGCAGCCAAGTGGCGGGGAACTCCTACGAGCAGTACTTC.